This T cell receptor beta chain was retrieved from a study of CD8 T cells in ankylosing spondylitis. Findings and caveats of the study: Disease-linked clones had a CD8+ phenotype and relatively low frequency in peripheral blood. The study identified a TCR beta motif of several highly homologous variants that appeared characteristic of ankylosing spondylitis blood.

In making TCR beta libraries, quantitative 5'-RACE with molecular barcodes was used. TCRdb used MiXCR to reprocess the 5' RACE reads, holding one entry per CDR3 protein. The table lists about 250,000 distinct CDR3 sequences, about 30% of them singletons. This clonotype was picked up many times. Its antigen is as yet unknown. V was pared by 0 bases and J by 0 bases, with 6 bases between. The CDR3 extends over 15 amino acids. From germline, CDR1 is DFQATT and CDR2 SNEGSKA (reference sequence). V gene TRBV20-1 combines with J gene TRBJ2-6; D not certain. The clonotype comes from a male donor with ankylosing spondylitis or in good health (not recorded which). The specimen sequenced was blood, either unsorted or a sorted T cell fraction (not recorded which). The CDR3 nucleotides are TGCAGTGCTAGAGAGGGTGGCTCTGGGGCCAACGTCCTGACTTTC. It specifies CSAREGGSGANVLTF.